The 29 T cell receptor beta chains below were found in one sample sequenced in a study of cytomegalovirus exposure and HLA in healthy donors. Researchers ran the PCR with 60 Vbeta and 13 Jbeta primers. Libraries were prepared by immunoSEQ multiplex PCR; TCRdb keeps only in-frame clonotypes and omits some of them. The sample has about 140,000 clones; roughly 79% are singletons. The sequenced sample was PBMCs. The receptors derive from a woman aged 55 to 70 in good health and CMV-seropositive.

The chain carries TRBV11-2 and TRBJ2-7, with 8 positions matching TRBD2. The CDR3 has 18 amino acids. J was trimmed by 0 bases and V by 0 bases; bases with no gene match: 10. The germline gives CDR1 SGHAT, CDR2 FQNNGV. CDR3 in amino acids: CASSLELLSGTSSYEQYF. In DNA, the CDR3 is TGTGCCAGCAGCTTAGAACTCCTCTCCGGGACTAGCTCCTACGAGCAGTACTTC.

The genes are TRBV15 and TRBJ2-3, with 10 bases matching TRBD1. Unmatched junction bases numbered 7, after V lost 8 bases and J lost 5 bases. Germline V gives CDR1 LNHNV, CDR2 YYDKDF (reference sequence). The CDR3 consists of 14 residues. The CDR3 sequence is CATVRDRGGDTQYF. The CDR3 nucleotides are TGTGCCACCGTCCGGGACAGGGGAGGAGATACGCAGTATTTT.

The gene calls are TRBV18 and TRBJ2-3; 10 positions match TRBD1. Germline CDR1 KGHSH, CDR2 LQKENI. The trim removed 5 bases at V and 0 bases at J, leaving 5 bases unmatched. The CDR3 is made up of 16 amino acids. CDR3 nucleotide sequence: TGTGCCAGCTCATCCCGACAGGGGGCGAGCACAGATACGCAGTATTTT. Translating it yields CASSSRQGASTDTQYF.

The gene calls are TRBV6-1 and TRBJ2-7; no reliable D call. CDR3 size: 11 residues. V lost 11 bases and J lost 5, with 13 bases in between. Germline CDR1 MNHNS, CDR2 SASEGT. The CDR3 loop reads CAATEVNEQYF. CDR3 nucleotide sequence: TGTGCCGCCACTGAGGTGAACGAGCAGTACTTC.

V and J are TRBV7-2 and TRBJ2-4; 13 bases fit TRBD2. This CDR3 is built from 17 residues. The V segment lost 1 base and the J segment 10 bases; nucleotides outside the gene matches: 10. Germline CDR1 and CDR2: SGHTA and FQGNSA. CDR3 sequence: CASSLVPGTSGTRIQYF. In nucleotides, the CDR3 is TGTGCCAGCAGCTTAGTCCCCGGGACTAGCGGGACTAGGATTCAGTACTTC.

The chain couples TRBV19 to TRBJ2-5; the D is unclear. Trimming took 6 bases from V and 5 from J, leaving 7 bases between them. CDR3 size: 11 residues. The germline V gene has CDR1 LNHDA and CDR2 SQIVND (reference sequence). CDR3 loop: CASSREETQYF. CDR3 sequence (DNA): TGTGCCAGTAGCCGAGAGGAGACCCAGTACTTC.

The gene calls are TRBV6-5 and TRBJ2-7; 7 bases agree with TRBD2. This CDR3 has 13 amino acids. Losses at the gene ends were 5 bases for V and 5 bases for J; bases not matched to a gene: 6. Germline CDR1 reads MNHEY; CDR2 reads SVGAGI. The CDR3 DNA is TGTGCCAGCAGTAGGACTAGGGCCAACGAGCAGTACTTC. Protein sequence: CASSRTRANEQYF.

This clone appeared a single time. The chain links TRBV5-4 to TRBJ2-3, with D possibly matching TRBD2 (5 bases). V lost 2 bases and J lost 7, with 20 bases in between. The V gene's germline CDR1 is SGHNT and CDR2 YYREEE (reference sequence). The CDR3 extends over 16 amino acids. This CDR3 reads CASSLGPPKTGNTQYF. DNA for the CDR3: TGTGCCAGCAGCTTAGGACCGCCAAAAACGGGAAATACGCAGTATTTT. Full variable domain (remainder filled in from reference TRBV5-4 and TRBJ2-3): ETGVTQSPTHLIKTRGQQVTLRCSSQSGHNTVSWYQQALGQGPQFIFQYYREEENGRGNFPPRFSGLQFPNYSSELNVNALELDDSALYLCASSLGPPKTGNTQYFGPGTRLTVL.

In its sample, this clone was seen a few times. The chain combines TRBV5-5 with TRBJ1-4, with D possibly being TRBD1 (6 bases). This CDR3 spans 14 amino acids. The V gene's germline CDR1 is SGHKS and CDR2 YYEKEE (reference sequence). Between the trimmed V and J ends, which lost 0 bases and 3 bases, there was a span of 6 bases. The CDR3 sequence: CASSLGTANEKLFF. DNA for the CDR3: TGTGCCAGCAGCTTGGGGACAGCTAATGAAAAACTGTTTTTT.

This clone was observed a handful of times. Here the CDR3 DNA reads TGTGCCAGCAGCTCTCTGGACATGTCGGGCTCCCCGACTTTC. It specifies CASSSLDMSGSPTF. The rearrangement uses TRBV5-6 and TRBJ2-6, with D perhaps TRBD1 (5 bases). Per the germline V gene, CDR1 is SGHDT and CDR2 is YYEEEE. This CDR3 is built from 14 residues. Trimming left V 3 bases short and J 18 bases short, with 22 bases between. Full variable domain (outside the CDR3, taken from reference TRBV5-6 and TRBJ2-6): DAGVTQSPTHLIKTRGQQVTLRCSPKSGHDTVSWYQQALGQGPQFIFQYYEEEERQRGNFPDRFSGHQFPNYSSELNVNALLLGDSALYLCASSSLDMSGSPTFGAGSRLTVL.

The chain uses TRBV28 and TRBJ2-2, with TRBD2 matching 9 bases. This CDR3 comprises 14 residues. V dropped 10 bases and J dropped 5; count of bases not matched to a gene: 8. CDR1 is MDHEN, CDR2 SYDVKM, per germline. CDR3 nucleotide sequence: TGTGCCATCAGAAGCGGGAGGCTTACCGGGGAGCTGTTTTTT. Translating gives CAIRSGRLTGELFF.

The CDR3 DNA follows: TGTGCCAGCAGCTCGGGACTAGCGGCGGGGTGGACCTACGAGCAGTACTTC. This encodes CASSSGLAAGWTYEQYF. This chain joins TRBV5-4 and TRBJ2-7, with 11 bases fitting TRBD2. This CDR3 region has 17 residues. The germline V gene encodes CDR1 SGHNT and CDR2 YYREEE (reference sequence). V shed 3 bases and J 2 bases; nucleotides not matched to a gene: 10.

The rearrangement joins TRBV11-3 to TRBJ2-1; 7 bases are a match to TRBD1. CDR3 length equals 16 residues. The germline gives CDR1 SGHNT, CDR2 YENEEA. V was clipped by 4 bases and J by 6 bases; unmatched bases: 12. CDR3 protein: CASSSMGQGVINEQFF. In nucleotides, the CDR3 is TGTGCCAGCAGCTCGATGGGGCAGGGGGTCATCAATGAGCAGTTCTTC.

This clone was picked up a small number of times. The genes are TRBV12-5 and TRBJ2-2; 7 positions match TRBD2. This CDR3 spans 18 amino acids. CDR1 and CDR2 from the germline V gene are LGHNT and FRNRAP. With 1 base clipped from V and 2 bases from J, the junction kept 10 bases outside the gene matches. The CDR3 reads CASGLARTAGQNTGELFF. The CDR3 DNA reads TGTGCTAGTGGTTTGGCACGAACAGCGGGGCAAAACACCGGGGAGCTGTTTTTT.

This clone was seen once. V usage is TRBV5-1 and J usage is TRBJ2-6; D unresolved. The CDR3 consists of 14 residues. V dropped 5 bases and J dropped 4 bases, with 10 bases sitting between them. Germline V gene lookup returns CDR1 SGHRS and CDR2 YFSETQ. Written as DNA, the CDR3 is TGCGCCAGCAGATACATATCGGGGGCCAACGTCCTGACTTTC. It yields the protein CASRYISGANVLTF.

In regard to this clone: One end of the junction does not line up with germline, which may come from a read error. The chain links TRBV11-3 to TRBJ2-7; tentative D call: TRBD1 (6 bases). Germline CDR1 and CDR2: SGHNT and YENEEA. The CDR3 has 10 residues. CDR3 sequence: CASSFGQPLF. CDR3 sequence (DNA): TGTGCCAGCAGCTTTGGACAGCCCCTTTTC.

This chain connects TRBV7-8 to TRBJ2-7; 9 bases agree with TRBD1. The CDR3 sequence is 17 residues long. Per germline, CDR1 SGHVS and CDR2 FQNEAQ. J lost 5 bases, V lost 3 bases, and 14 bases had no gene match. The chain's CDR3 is CASSFDAGTGYLNEQYF. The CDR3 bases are TGTGCCAGCAGCTTCGACGCCGGGACAGGGTATCTCAACGAGCAGTACTTC.

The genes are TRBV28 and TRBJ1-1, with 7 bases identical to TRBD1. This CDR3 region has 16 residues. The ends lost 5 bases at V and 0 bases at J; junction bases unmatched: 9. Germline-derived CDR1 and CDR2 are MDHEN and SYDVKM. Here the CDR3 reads CASSTHTGTVNTEAFF. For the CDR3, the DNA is TGTGCCAGCAGTACACATACCGGGACAGTGAACACTGAAGCTTTCTTT.

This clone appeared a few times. As DNA, the CDR3 is TGTGCCAGCACTGCCCAGGTCAGAGATACGCAGTATTTT. Its translation: CASTAQVRDTQYF. V usage is TRBV2 and J usage is TRBJ2-3; unclear D gene. V lost 7 bases, J lost 5 bases, and 13 bases lay in between. The CDR3 consists of 13 residues. Germline V gene sequence: CDR1 SNHLY, CDR2 FYNNEI.

The CDR3 coding sequence is TGTGCCAGCAGCGGACAGGCGAACACTGAAGCTTTCTTT. It is translated as CASSGQANTEAFF. The chain is built from TRBV6-6 and TRBJ1-1; 7 nucleotides agree with TRBD1. Germline CDR1 and CDR2: MNHNY and SVGAGI (reference sequence). The CDR3 loop spans 13 amino acids. The ends lost 6 bases at V and 1 base at J; junction bases unmatched: 2.

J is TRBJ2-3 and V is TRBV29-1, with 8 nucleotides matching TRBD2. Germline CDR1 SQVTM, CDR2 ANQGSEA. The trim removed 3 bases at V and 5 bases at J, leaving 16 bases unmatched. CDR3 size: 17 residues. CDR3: CSVEGVGGAGAIDTQYF. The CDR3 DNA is TGCAGCGTTGAGGGGGTGGGTGGAGCGGGAGCGATAGATACGCAGTATTTT.

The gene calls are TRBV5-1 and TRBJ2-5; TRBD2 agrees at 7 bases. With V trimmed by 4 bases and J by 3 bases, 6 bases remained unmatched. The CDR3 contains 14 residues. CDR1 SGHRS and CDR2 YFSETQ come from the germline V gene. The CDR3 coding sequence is TGCGCCAGCAGCCTAGGTGGGAGGGAAGAGACCCAGTACTTC. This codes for CASSLGGREETQYF.

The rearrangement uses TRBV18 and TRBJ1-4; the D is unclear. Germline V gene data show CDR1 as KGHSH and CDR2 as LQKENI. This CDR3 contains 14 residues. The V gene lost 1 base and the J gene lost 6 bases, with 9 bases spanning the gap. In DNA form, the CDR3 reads TGTGCCAGCTCACCACGGAGGGCGGATGAAAAACTGTTTTTT. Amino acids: CASSPRRADEKLFF. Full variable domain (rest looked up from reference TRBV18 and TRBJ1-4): NAGVMQNPRHLVRRRGQEARLRCSPMKGHSHVYWYRQLPEEGLKFMVYLQKENIIDESGMPKERFSAEFPKEGPSILRIQQVVRGDSAAYFCASSPRRADEKLFFGSGTQLSVL.

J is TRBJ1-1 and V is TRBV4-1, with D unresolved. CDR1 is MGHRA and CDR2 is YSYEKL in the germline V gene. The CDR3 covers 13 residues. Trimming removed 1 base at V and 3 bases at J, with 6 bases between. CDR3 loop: CASSQGAHTEAFF. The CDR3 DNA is TGCGCCAGCAGCCAAGGGGCGCACACTGAAGCTTTCTTT.

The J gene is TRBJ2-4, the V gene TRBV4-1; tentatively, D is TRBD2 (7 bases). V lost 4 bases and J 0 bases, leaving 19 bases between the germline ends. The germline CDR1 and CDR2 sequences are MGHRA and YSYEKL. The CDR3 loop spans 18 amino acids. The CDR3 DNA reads TGCGCCAGCAGCCCACAGGGCCTGAGCGGGGTAGCCAAAAACATTCAGTACTTC. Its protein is CASSPQGLSGVAKNIQYF.

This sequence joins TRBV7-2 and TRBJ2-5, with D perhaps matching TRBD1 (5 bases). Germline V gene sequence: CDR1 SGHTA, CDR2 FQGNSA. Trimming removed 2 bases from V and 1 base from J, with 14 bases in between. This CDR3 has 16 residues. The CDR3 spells CASSLNPWQGQETQYF. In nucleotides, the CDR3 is TGTGCCAGCAGCTTAAACCCGTGGCAGGGCCAAGAGACCCAGTACTTC.

The CDR3 here is CASSLGQGTGELFF. In DNA form, the CDR3 reads TGTGCCAGCAGTCTAGGACAGGGCACCGGGGAGCTGTTTTTT. This chain links TRBV27 with TRBJ2-2, with 8 bases fitting TRBD1. Germline V gene sequence: CDR1 MNHEY, CDR2 SMNVEV (reference sequence). V lost 5 bases, J lost 4 bases, and 3 bases stayed unmatched. CDR3 length: 14 residues.

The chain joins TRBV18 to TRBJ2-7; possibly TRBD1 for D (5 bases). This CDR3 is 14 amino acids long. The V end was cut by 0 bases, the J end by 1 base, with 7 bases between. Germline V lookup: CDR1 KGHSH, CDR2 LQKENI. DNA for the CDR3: TGTGCCAGCTCACCACCGACAGCTTCCTACGAGCAGTACTTC. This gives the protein CASSPPTASYEQYF.

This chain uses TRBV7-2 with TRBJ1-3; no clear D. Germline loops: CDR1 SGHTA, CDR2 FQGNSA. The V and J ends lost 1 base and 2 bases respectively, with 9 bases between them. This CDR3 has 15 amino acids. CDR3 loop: CASSLGLIAGNTIYF. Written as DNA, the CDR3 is TGTGCCAGCAGCTTAGGACTTATCGCTGGAAACACCATATATTTT.